This T cell receptor beta chain was observed in a study of T cell repertoires in cytomegalovirus infection. TCRdb analysed the reads with MiXCR anew, one entry per CDR3 protein. This table has 110,000 to 150,000 distinct CDR3 sequences, 5% to 6.5% appearing once. CDR1 and CDR2 (germline): SEHNR, FQNEAQ (reference sequence). The CDR3 has 15 residues. The V gene lost 5 bases and the J gene lost 5 bases, with 18 bases spanning the gap. This clonotype was detected many times. The chain recombines TRBV7-9 with TRBJ1-2; tentative D call: TRBD1 (5 bases). This sequence originates from a human donor in good health (CMV status not recorded). Some clones in this sample may be carry-over from other donors' samples. The sample taken for sequencing was PBMCs. This CDR3 is CASSHRGGSQYGYTF. CDR3 in DNA: TGTGCCAGCAGCCACCGGGGGGGGAGTCAGTATGGCTACACCTTC.